A single sample gave rise to the 20 T cell receptor beta chains below, sequenced in a study of blood T cells in healthy people across ages. A second PCR, run for about 7 to 11 cycles, used a sample-barcoded 5' primer plus a J-beta primer mix. Each CDR3 protein is one row after TCRdb ran MiXCR on the 5' RACE reads. The sample records hundreds of thousands of distinct CDR3 sequences, 22% being singletons. The source material was blood. Receptors originate from a man between 65 and 80 years old in good health.

Only a few counts were recorded for this clonotype. The rearrangement uses TRBV19 and TRBJ1-1; 7 positions match TRBD1. Germline values: CDR1 LNHDA, CDR2 SQIVND (reference sequence). The length of the CDR3 is 15 residues. The V segment lost 5 bases and the J segment 1 base; nucleotides outside the gene matches: 7. DNA for the CDR3: TGTGCCAGTAGTGTACAGACAGGGAGGAACACTGAAGCTTTCTTT. Residues: CASSVQTGRNTEAFF.

For the CDR3, the DNA is TGCAGTGCACCCGTGAAGCGGGAGTTTTCAGATACGCAGTATTTT. It codes for CSAPVKREFSDTQYF. This sequence joins TRBV20-1 and TRBJ2-3; 8 nucleotides match TRBD2. Germline V gene sequence: CDR1 DFQATT, CDR2 SNEGSKA (reference sequence). The CDR3 is 15 amino acids. The ends lost 6 bases at V and 4 bases at J; junction bases unmatched: 12.

The chain is built from TRBV18 and TRBJ1-1; 11 bases map to TRBD1. Germline CDR1 reads KGHSH; CDR2 reads LQKENI. The CDR3 has 15 amino acids. The V segment lost 8 bases and the J segment 6 bases; nucleotides outside the gene matches: 11. CDR3 coding DNA: TGTGCCAGCGCTAACAACCCGGGACAGGGGGCTGAAGCTTTCTTT. It codes for CASANNPGQGAEAFF.

A few counts support this clonotype. This chain connects TRBV20-1 to TRBJ1-5; no firm D call. The CDR3 is made up of 16 amino acids. CDR1 is DFQATT, CDR2 SNEGSKA, per germline (reference sequence). V lost 1 base and J 2 bases, leaving 15 bases between the germline ends. CDR3 amino acids: CSARAPTGVGNQPQHF. The CDR3 nucleotides read TGCAGTGCTAGAGCCCCGACGGGTGTTGGCAATCAGCCCCAGCATTTT.

The chain combines TRBV15 with TRBJ1-2; D unresolved. Looked up from germline, CDR1 is LNHNV and CDR2 is YYDKDF (reference sequence). The CDR3 contains 12 residues. V was shortened by 0 bases and J by 9 bases, with 8 bases between the two germline ends. The CDR3 loop is CATSRDDQSYTF. The CDR3 coding sequence is TGTGCCACCAGCAGAGATGACCAAAGCTACACCTTC.

This clonotype was counted between two and nine times. The V and J genes are TRBV28 and TRBJ1-2; 8 nucleotides align to TRBD1. Germline V gives CDR1 MDHEN, CDR2 SYDVKM. There are 15 residues in the CDR3. Trimming removed 2 bases from V and 10 bases from J; junction bases left unmatched: 12. CDR3 region: CASSLVGQENSYYTF. The DNA for the CDR3 is TGTGCCAGCAGTTTAGTGGGACAGGAGAACTCTTACTACACCTTC.

This clonotype was detected a few times. The chain uses TRBV4-1 and TRBJ2-5; unclear D gene. The DNA end is a closer match to TRBJ2-7, so the J assignment may be wrong. Germline V lookup: CDR1 MGHRA, CDR2 YSYEKL. The CDR3 extends over 16 amino acids. The CDR3 region is CASSQDLETPRYEQYV. CDR3 nucleotides: TGCGCCAGCAGCCAAGATCTGGAGACTCCACGCTACGAGCAGTACGTC.

This clonotype was detected only a few times. The rearrangement joins TRBV6-5 to TRBJ1-5, with 9 bases identical to TRBD1. CDR3 length: 15 amino acids. Germline-derived CDR1 and CDR2 are MNHEY and SVGAGI. The V segment lost 6 bases and the J segment 4 bases; nucleotides outside the gene matches: 7. The CDR3 DNA is TGTGCCAGCAGGATAGGGACAGGGCTAAATCAGCCCCAGCATTTT. Residues: CASRIGTGLNQPQHF.

In its sample, this clonotype was seen once. The V gene is TRBV7-9, the J gene TRBJ1-1; TRBD1 matches 7 bases. Germline V gives CDR1 SEHNR, CDR2 FQNEAQ (reference sequence). The CDR3 length is 12 residues. With V trimmed by 5 bases and J by 11 bases, 8 bases remained unmatched. DNA of the CDR3: TGTGCCAGCAGCCGGCTACAGGGGCGGGCTTTCTTT. Encoded protein: CASSRLQGRAFF.

This rearrangement joins TRBV5-5 to TRBJ2-5, with a possible D match to TRBD2 (7 bases). The J call may be mistaken, given a closer DNA end match to TRBJ2-7. Germline V gives CDR1 SGHKS, CDR2 YYEKEE (reference sequence). The CDR3 extends over 14 amino acids. The CDR3 loop reads CASRGGAVAYEQYF. The CDR3, as DNA: TGTGCCAGCAGGGGGGGGGCCGTCGCCTACGAGCAGTACTTC.

This clonotype was seen just once. The gene calls are TRBV13 and TRBJ1-1, with a possible D match to TRBD1 (5 bases). This CDR3 is 12 amino acids long. V lost 5 bases and J lost 7, with 11 bases in between. Germline CDR1 is PRHDT and CDR2 is FYEKMQ (reference sequence). As DNA, the CDR3 is TGTGCCAGCAGCCAAGGGGATATTGAAGCTTTCTTT. Translation gives CASSQGDIEAFF. Supplemented by reference TRBV13 and TRBJ1-1, the full variable domain reads AAGVIQSPRHLIKEKRETATLKCYPIPRHDTVYWYQQGPGQDPQFLISFYEKMQSDKGSIPDRFSAQQFSDYHSELNMSSLELGDSALYFCASSQGDIEAFFGQGTRLTVV.

The chain links TRBV5-1 to TRBJ2-7; the D is unclear. The CDR3 consists of 14 residues. Germline V gene sequence: CDR1 SGHRS, CDR2 YFSETQ. Trimming left V 0 bases short and J 7 bases short, with 14 bases between. CDR3 in DNA: TGCGCCAGCAGCTTGGCCACACCTCCCACTGAGCAGTACTTC. Translating it yields CASSLATPPTEQYF. Together with reference TRBV5-1 and TRBJ2-7, the CDR3 gives the full variable domain: KAGVTQTPRYLIKTRGQQVTLSCSPISGHRSVSWYQQTPGQGLQFLFEYFSETQRNKGNFPGRFSGRQFSNSRSEMNVSTLELGDSALYLCASSLATPPTEQYFGPGTRLTVT.

V is TRBV5-5 and J is TRBJ1-2, with D possibly TRBD1 on 6 matching bases. Germline CDR1 and CDR2: SGHKS and YYEKEE (reference sequence). V was shortened by 0 bases and J by 0 bases, with 12 bases between the two germline ends. The CDR3 spans 16 residues. The CDR3 bases are TGTGCCAGCAGCTTGGGGATCAGGGGTCCTAACTATGGCTACACCTTC. Translating it yields CASSLGIRGPNYGYTF.

At least ten counts were recorded for this clonotype. V gene TRBV12-3 or TRBV12-4 combines with J gene TRBJ1-4; 7 bases align to TRBD1. This CDR3 region has 14 residues. V lost 7 bases, J lost 3 bases, and 5 bases stayed unmatched. The CDR3 loop is CASKEGAANEKLFF. The CDR3 DNA reads TGTGCCAGCAAGGAGGGGGCAGCTAATGAAAAACTGTTTTTT.

The genes are TRBV20-1 and TRBJ2-7, with 11 positions matching TRBD2. The end of the DNA aligns better with TRBJ2-5, so the J call may be wrong. This CDR3 is built from 16 residues. From germline, CDR1 is DFQATT and CDR2 SNEGSKA (reference sequence). The CDR3 DNA follows: TGCAGTGCTTTTCCCCGACTAGCGGGGCTCCAAGAGACCCAGTACTTC. Residues: CSAFPRLAGLQETQYF.

The chain carries TRBV29-1 and TRBJ2-3; 8 bases map to TRBD1. Germline CDR1 and CDR2: SQVTM and ANQGSEA. Germline trimming cut 6 bases from V and 2 bases from J; bases unmatched to any gene: 4. This CDR3 is 13 amino acids long. The CDR3, as DNA: TGCAGCGTGGACAGGGCCTTCACAGATACGCAGTATTTT. This encodes CSVDRAFTDTQYF.

This clonotype was observed a few times. V and J are TRBV11-2 and TRBJ1-1; TRBD1 matches 8 bases. The V segment lost 2 bases and the J segment 0 bases; nucleotides outside the gene matches: 23. Per the germline V gene, CDR1 is SGHAT and CDR2 is FQNNGV. The CDR3 has 22 residues. The CDR3 DNA follows: TGTGCCAGCAGCTTATTTGGGGGTACAGGGGGTAGACTCAACCCACTGAACACTGAAGCTTTCTTT. Its translation is CASSLFGGTGGRLNPLNTEAFF.

The chain links TRBV25-1 to TRBJ2-3; D is perhaps TRBD1 or TRBD2 (7 bases each). CDR1 and CDR2 from the germline V gene are MGHDK and SYGVNS. V gave up 0 bases and J gave up 2 bases, with 18 bases separating them. CDR3 length: 18 amino acids. DNA for the CDR3: TGTGCCAGCAGTGAATATGCGGGCAGGGGGGGCGTCACAGATACGCAGTATTTT. The encoded protein is CASSEYAGRGGVTDTQYF.

The chain carries TRBV20-1 and TRBJ1-1; TRBD1 matches 8 bases. V shed 2 bases, J shed 4 bases, and the junction held 6 bases outside the gene matches. Germline V CDR1 and CDR2: DFQATT, SNEGSKA (reference sequence). The CDR3 totals 14 residues. As DNA, the CDR3 is TGCAGTGCTAGACCCGGACAGGGTGGCACTGAAGCTTTCTTT. Translation gives CSARPGQGGTEAFF.

The chain uses TRBV28 and TRBJ2-6; tentatively, D is TRBD1 or TRBD2 (5 bases each). Trimming took off 8 bases at V and 4 bases at J, with 15 bases between the two ends. CDR3 length: 15 amino acids. Germline CDR1 reads MDHEN; CDR2 reads SYDVKM. The CDR3 DNA follows: TGTGCCAGCGCACCGTGGGGGTACGGGGCCAACGTCCTGACTTTC. This translates into CASAPWGYGANVLTF.